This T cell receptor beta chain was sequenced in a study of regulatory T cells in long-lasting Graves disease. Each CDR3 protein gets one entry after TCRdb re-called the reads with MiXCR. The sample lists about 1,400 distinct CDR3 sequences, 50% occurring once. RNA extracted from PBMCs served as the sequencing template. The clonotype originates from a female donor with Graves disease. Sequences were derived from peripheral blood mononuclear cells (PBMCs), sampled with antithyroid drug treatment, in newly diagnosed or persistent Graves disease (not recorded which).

The CDR3 is CAKGEKLFF. CDR3 in DNA: TGTGCCAAGGGTGAAAAACTGTTTTTT. J is TRBJ1-4 and V is TRBV9; D is uncertain. CDR1 is SGDLS, CDR2 YYNGEE, per germline. V was trimmed by 9 bases and J by 7 bases, leaving 4 bases between them. The CDR3 sequence is 9 residues long. The whole variable domain, remainder taken from reference TRBV9 and TRBJ1-4, is DSGVTQTPKHLITATGQRVTLRCSPRSGDLSVYWYQQSLDQGLQFLIQYYNGEERAKGNILERFSAQQFPDLHSELNLSSLELGDSALYFCAKGEKLFFGSGTQLSVL.